These T cell receptor beta chains were read from a single sample in a study of T cell changes during pregnancy in multiple sclerosis. Some clones are missing from TCRdb's copy, which holds only in-frame ones; the method was immunoSEQ multiplex PCR. The table lists about 60,000 clones, about 91% of them singletons. Sequenced material: peripheral blood, taken before pregnancy. These receptors all come from a female donor with multiple sclerosis, enrolled in a pregnancy study. Both conserved end residues are part of each CDR3. D genes are given only for firm matches. Expanded clones are given a class, and other clones once, few, many or no size at all.

NA	TRBV7-3	TRBD1	16	TRBJ1-2	CASSLGGQGVTYGYTF	TGTGCCAGCAGCTTAGGAGGACAGGGGGTGACCTATGGCTACACCTTC
NA	TRBV2	TRBD1	15	TRBJ1-5	CASSPETGPNQPQHF	TGTGCCAGCAGTCCCGAGACAGGGCCCAATCAGCCCCAGCATTTT
NA	TRBV18	TRBD2	14	TRBJ2-1	CVGTSGRSYNEQFF	TGTGTCGGGACTAGCGGGCGCTCCTACAATGAGCAGTTCTTC
NA	TRBV20-1	NA	11	TRBJ1-1	CSAQGVTEAFF	TGCAGTGCTCAGGGTGTCACTGAAGCTTTCTTT
NA	TRBV19	TRBD2	14	TRBJ2-3	CASRPGLLTDTQYF	TGTGCCAGTAGGCCGGGACTACTCACAGATACGCAGTATTTT
NA	TRBV29-1	NA	13	TRBJ2-3	CSVSLQPTDTQYF	TGCAGCGTATCCCTACAGCCCACAGATACGCAGTATTTT
NA	TRBV5-1	NA	12	TRBJ2-7	CASGAGMYEQYF	TGCGCCAGCGGGGCCGGTATGTACGAGCAGTACTTC
once	TRBV6-5	NA	16	TRBJ2-3	CASSYRRAITGDTQYF	TGTGCCAGCAGTTACCGCCGGGCCATTACAGGAGATACGCAGTATTTT
NA	TRBV19	TRBD1	13	TRBJ1-1	CASSFNRGTEAFF	TGTGCCAGTAGTTTCAACAGGGGAACTGAAGCTTTCTTT
few	TRBV6-1	NA	15	TRBJ2-6	CASSEAQGGANVLTF	TGTGCCAGCAGTGAAGCGCAGGGTGGGGCCAACGTCCTGACTTTC
NA	TRBV9	NA	15	TRBJ1-5	CASSVGGDTNQPQHF	TGTGCCAGCAGCGTAGGAGGGGACACCAATCAGCCCCAGCATTTT
NA	TRBV19	NA	16	TRBJ2-4	CASSMVGGVAKNIQYF	TGTGCCAGTAGTATGGTCGGAGGGGTCGCCAAAAACATTCAGTACTTC
once	TRBV5-5	NA	12	TRBJ1-1	CASSSGVARAFF	TGTGCCAGCAGCTCCGGGGTCGCTAGAGCTTTCTTT
NA	TRBV7-2	NA	14	TRBJ1-1	CASSFGGLGTEAFF	TGTGCCAGCAGCTTTGGGGGGTTGGGGACTGAAGCTTTCTTT
NA	TRBV6-1	NA	14	TRBJ1-1	CASSEEGTYTEAFF	TGTGCCAGCAGTGAGGAGGGTACGTACACTGAAGCTTTCTTT
NA	TRBV11-3	NA	14	TRBJ2-2	CASSRQANTGELFF	TGTGCCAGCAGCCGACAGGCGAACACCGGGGAGCTGTTTTTT
NA	TRBV6-5	TRBD1	15	TRBJ1-1	CASSKTGTANTEAFF	TGTGCCAGCAGTAAAACCGGGACAGCGAACACTGAAGCTTTCTTT
NA	TRBV7-8	NA	14	TRBJ2-5	CASSPGVNQETQYF	TGTGCCAGCAGCCCAGGGGTCAACCAAGAGACCCAGTACTTC
NA	TRBV7-3	NA	15	TRBJ1-1	CASSSQAGRGTEAFF	TGTGCCAGCAGCTCCCAGGCGGGACGGGGCACTGAAGCTTTCTTT
NA	TRBV19	NA	12	TRBJ2-7	CASSRGSYEQYF	TGTGCCAGTAGCCGAGGGTCCTACGAGCAGTACTTC
NA	TRBV19	NA	17	TRBJ1-4	CASSSPGRSATNEKLFF	TGTGCCAGTAGTTCCCCCGGCCGGAGTGCAACTAATGAAAAACTGTTTTTT
NA	TRBV25-1	NA	15	TRBJ1-6	CASTPSTAFYSPLHF	TGTGCCAGCACCCCTTCGACAGCGTTTTATTCACCCCTCCACTTT
NA	TRBV4-1	TRBD2	20	TRBJ2-3	CASSQDPGTSGDSSTDTQYF	TGCGCCAGCAGCCAAGATCCAGGGACTAGCGGGGACTCTAGCACAGATACGCAGTATTTT
once	TRBV7-2	TRBD2	17	TRBJ2-1	CASSWDGGAGSYNEQFF	TGTGCCAGCAGCTGGGACGGGGGGGCAGGATCCTACAATGAGCAGTTCTTC
NA	TRBV2	TRBD1	13	TRBJ1-2	CASSAETGTDYTF	TGTGCCAGCAGCGCCGAGACCGGGACAGACTACACCTTC
NA	TRBV6-4	TRBD1	14	TRBJ1-2	CASSAGTGGGGYTF	TGTGCCAGCAGTGCCGGGACAGGCGGAGGAGGCTACACCTTC
once	TRBV7-9	NA	13	TRBJ2-5	CASSLSGEETQYF	TGTGCCAGCAGCTTATCAGGGGAAGAGACCCAGTACTTC
NA	TRBV19	TRBD1	17	TRBJ2-1	CASSTPDRDKNLNEQFF	TGTGCCAGTAGTACCCCGGACAGGGACAAGAACCTCAATGAGCAGTTCTTC